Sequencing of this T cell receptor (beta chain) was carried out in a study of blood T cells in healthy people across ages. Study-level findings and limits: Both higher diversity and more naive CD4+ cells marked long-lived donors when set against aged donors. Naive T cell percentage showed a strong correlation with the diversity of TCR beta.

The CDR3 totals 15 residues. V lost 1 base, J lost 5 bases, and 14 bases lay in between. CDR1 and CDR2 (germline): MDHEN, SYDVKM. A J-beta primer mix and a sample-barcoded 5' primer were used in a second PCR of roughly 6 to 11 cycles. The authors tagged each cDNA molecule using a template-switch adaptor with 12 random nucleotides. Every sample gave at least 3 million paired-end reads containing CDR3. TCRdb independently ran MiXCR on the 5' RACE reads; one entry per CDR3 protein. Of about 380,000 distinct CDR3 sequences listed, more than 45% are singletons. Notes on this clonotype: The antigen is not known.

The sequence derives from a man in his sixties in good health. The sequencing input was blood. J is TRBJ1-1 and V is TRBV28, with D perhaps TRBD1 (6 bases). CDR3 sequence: CASSLLGGERTEAFF. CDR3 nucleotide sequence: TGTGCCAGCAGTTTATTGGGGGGCGAGCGTACTGAAGCTTTCTTT.